The clone carrying this T cell receptor beta chain was counted once. Germline CDR1 and CDR2: SGHNT and YYREEE (reference sequence). This CDR3 is 14 amino acids long. Trimming cost V 3 bases and J 5 bases; bases outside gene matches: 7. As handled by the study authors: Using reference gene primer amplification, nucleated cell counts were estimated. This table comes from immunoSEQ multiplex PCR, and its TCRdb copy is limited to in-frame clones, with some not included. Clonal size and the V and J genes are those of that table, whereas D and trimming came from the DNA. Of 200,000 or so clones listed, 65% to 90% are singletons. This sample was included in a study of blood T cell repertoires in COVID-19. Background on the study: Nucleic acid was either cDNA or gDNA, and it came from T cells, B-cell-depleted T cells, or PBMCs.

Specimen: peripheral blood. This sequence was found in a man at least 80 years old with acute or convalescent COVID-19. The chain combines TRBV5-4 with TRBJ1-2; TRBD1 matches 7 bases. CDR3 residues: CASSSGTATYGYTF. DNA of the CDR3: TGTGCCAGCAGCTCCGGGACAGCGACTTATGGCTACACCTTC.